Listed below are T cell receptor beta chains from one sample, sequenced in a study of cytomegalovirus exposure and HLA in healthy donors. TCRdb's table, derived via immunoSEQ multiplex PCR, lists solely in-frame clones and lacks some. Of some 140,000 clones in the sample, 70% to 75% are singletons; the top ten hold over 1%. Input material: PBMCs. These receptors were taken from a woman between 40 and 50 years old in good health and CMV-seronegative. Each CDR3 is given with its conserved first and last residue. D genes are given only for firm matches. The size field is filled for only some rows; it gives once, few, many or a size class.

j_call d_call clone_size cdr3_length v_call cdr3_aa cdr3_nt
TRBJ2-3 TRBD2 - 16 TRBV5-1 CASSQGLAGATDTQYF TGCGCCAGCAGCCAGGGACTAGCGGGGGCCACAGATACGCAGTATTTT
TRBJ2-2 - - 13 TRBV29-1 CSVSPRDTGELFF TGCAGCGTCTCCCCGAGAGACACCGGGGAGCTGTTTTTT
TRBJ1-6 - - 16 TRBV13 CASSDQGSRAGSPLHF TGTGCCAGCAGCGACCAAGGTAGCAGGGCCGGGTCACCCCTCCACTTT
TRBJ1-4 TRBD1 - 15 TRBV6-6 CASREAGTELEKLFF TGTGCCAGCAGAGAGGCCGGGACAGAACTTGAAAAACTGTTTTTT
TRBJ2-5 - - 12 TRBV2 CASRRVGETQYF TGTGCCAGCAGGAGGGTGGGAGAGACCCAGTACTTC
TRBJ2-2 - - 14 TRBV9 CASSVEAVGGELFF TGTGCCAGCAGCGTAGAGGCGGTCGGCGGGGAGCTGTTTTTT
TRBJ2-1 TRBD2 - 15 TRBV27 CASSLGSSGANEQFF TGTGCCAGCAGTTTAGGGTCTAGCGGGGCTAATGAGCAGTTCTTC
TRBJ2-2 - - 13 TRBV29-1 CSVGAANTGELFF TGCAGCGTTGGGGCAGCGAACACCGGGGAGCTGTTTTTT
TRBJ1-2 TRBD1 - 15 TRBV5-4 CASSSPGQGFYGYTF TGTGCCAGCAGCAGCCCGGGACAGGGGTTCTATGGCTACACCTTC
TRBJ1-1 - few 13 TRBV10-2 CASSAGGDTEAFF TGCGCCAGCAGTGCCGGGGGGGACACTGAAGCTTTCTTT
TRBJ1-4 - - 15 TRBV15 CATSRMGGVFGKLFF TGTGCCACCAGCCGCATGGGAGGGGTGTTTGGAAAACTGTTTTTT
TRBJ2-3 - - 14 TRBV6-5 CASSNRDTTDTQYF TGTGCCAGCAGTAACCGGGACACCACAGATACGCAGTATTTT
TRBJ1-6 TRBD1 - 15 TRBV7-9 CASSPKQGMNSPLHF TGTGCCAGCAGCCCTAAACAGGGGATGAATTCACCCCTCCACTTT
TRBJ1-2 - - 14 TRBV2 CASSPTGGLNGYTF TGTGCCAGCAGCCCCACGGGGGGGCTAAATGGCTACACCTTC
TRBJ2-2 - - 14 TRBV12-5 CASGLGPGTGELFF TGTGCTAGTGGTTTGGGGCCAGGGACCGGGGAGCTGTTTTTT
TRBJ2-7 TRBD1 - 15 TRBV27 CASSYTGTGLYEQYF TGTGCCAGCAGCTACACCGGGACAGGGTTATACGAGCAGTACTTC
TRBJ2-5 TRBD1 - 15 TRBV7-6 CASSPGTGGLETQYF TGTGCCAGCAGTCCCGGGACAGGGGGCTTGGAGACCCAGTACTTC
TRBJ1-2 TRBD1 - 13 TRBV7-6 CASSPTGGQGYTF TGTGCCAGCAGCCCCACAGGGGGCCAAGGCTACACCTTC
TRBJ2-2 - - 16 TRBV13 CASSSERRIGTGELFF TGTGCCAGCAGCTCCGAAAGGAGGATCGGCACCGGGGAGCTGTTTTTT
TRBJ1-2 - - 14 TRBV2 CASSVAGANYGYTF TGTGCCAGCAGTGTGGCCGGAGCTAACTATGGCTACACCTTC
TRBJ1-2 TRBD1 - 14 TRBV7-2 CASSLAGQNYGYTF TGTGCCAGCAGTCTGGCGGGACAGAACTATGGCTACACCTTC
TRBJ1-5 TRBD1 - 12 TRBV6-5 CASSRTGEPQHF TGTGCCAGCAGCCGGACAGGTGAGCCCCAGCATTTT
TRBJ2-7 - few 17 TRBV10-1 CASSEGPGVRRSYEQYF TGCGCCAGCAGTGAGGGGCCCGGGGTCCGGAGGTCCTACGAGCAGTACTTC
TRBJ1-2 - - 16 TRBV6-5 CASSYSALLQGNGYTF TGTGCCAGCAGTTACTCGGCCCTTTTACAGGGAAATGGCTACACCTTC
TRBJ1-5 - once 15 TRBV27 CASSARGGGNQPQHF TGTGCCAGCAGTGCCCGGGGGGGTGGCAATCAGCCCCAGCATTTT
TRBJ1-3 - - 15 TRBV7-9 CASSSRRQGGNTIYF TGTGCCAGCAGCTCCCGTCGGCAGGGTGGTAACACCATATATTTT
TRBJ1-1 - few 16 TRBV6-5 CASSYWKGRGGTEAFF TGTGCCAGCAGTTACTGGAAGGGGCGCGGTGGCACTGAAGCTTTCTTT
TRBJ2-1 TRBD2 - 17 TRBV4-1 CASSQALSGGALNEQFF TGCGCCAGCAGCCAAGCGCTTAGCGGGGGGGCCCTCAATGAGCAGTTCTTC
TRBJ2-7 - - 16 TRBV29-1 CRVEDPDLGASYEQYF TGCCGCGTTGAAGATCCCGACTTGGGGGCCTCCTACGAGCAGTACTTC
TRBJ1-1 - few 13 TRBV7-9 CASSPPGDTEAFF TGTGCCAGCAGCCCCCCCGGGGACACTGAAGCTTTCTTT
TRBJ2-1 - - 11 TRBV20-1 CSASEYREQFF TGCAGTGCTTCCGAGTATCGTGAGCAGTTCTTC
TRBJ2-1 - once 14 TRBV5-6 CASSLVSAGNEQFF TGTGCCAGCAGCTTGGTTTCCGCAGGTAATGAGCAGTTCTTC
TRBJ1-2 - - 13 TRBV5-1 CASSLDTNYGYTF TGCGCCAGCAGCTTAGACACGAACTATGGCTACACCTTC
TRBJ2-5 TRBD1 - 15 TRBV11-1 CASSFTGVRQETQYF TGTGCCAGCAGCTTTACAGGGGTGAGGCAAGAGACCCAGTACTTC
TRBJ1-2 - - 13 TRBV6-6 CASSSPQGKGYTF TGTGCCAGCAGTTCACCACAGGGAAAAGGCTACACCTTC
TRBJ2-1 TRBD2 - 15 TRBV7-3 CASSLSAGGYHEQFF TGTGCCAGCAGCTTATCAGCGGGGGGGTACCATGAGCAGTTCTTC
TRBJ2-1 TRBD2 - 12 TRBV9 CASSASGTEQFF TGTGCCAGCAGCGCGAGCGGGACTGAGCAGTTCTTC
TRBJ2-1 - - 16 TRBV18 CASSSRVSAEYNEQFF TGTGCCAGCTCAAGCAGGGTGTCGGCAGAATACAATGAGCAGTTCTTC
TRBJ2-1 TRBD2 - 14 TRBV28 CASRERGGRNEQFF TGTGCCAGCAGAGAGCGGGGGGGCAGAAATGAGCAGTTCTTC
TRBJ2-6 TRBD1 once 19 TRBV5-1 CASSLGTGGSLSGANVLTF TGCGCCAGCAGCTTGGGGACAGGGGGGTCTCTCTCTGGGGCCAACGTCCTGACTTTC
TRBJ1-1 TRBD1 once 14 TRBV5-4 CASSGGQKNTEAFF TGTGCCAGCAGCGGGGGACAGAAGAACACTGAAGCTTTCTTT
TRBJ2-3 - - 14 TRBV5-6 CASSLLQGGNTQYF TGTGCCAGCAGCTTGCTCCAGGGAGGTAATACGCAGTATTTT
TRBJ2-1 TRBD1 - 14 TRBV11-2 CASSLGQGNNEQFF TGTGCCAGCAGCTTAGGACAGGGTAACAATGAGCAGTTCTTC
TRBJ1-2 - - 15 TRBV7-9 CASSLGVTGNYGYTF TGTGCCAGCAGCTTAGGGGTAACGGGGAACTATGGCTACACCTTC
TRBJ2-1 TRBD1 many 15 TRBV5-4 CASSLGQGSYNEQFF TGTGCCAGCAGCTTGGGACAGGGTTCCTACAATGAGCAGTTCTTC